This TCR beta chain was identified during a study of T-cell memory formation after mild COVID-19. One entry per CDR3 protein results from TCRdb running MiXCR on the 5' RACE reads. The repertoire holds hundreds of thousands of distinct CDR3 sequences, 17% seen once, with roughly 7.8% in the top ten. This clonotype was counted many times. Germline V gives CDR1 SGHDT, CDR2 YYEEEE. V shed 3 bases and J shed 0 bases, with 13 bases lying between them. This CDR3 is built from 15 residues. The chain uses TRBV5-6 and TRBJ2-7; either TRBD1 or TRBD2 may fit D (5 bases each). The receptor's source is an adult woman who had mild COVID-19 (a few samples of this study predate the infection). Cell type and time point are not known. Sequencing was done on a sample of PBMCs or a T cell subset sorted from them (not recorded which). Here the CDR3 DNA reads TGTGCCAGCAGCTGGGACCCTGAGGGCTCCTACGAGCAGTACTTC. Amino acids: CASSWDPEGSYEQYF.